The 16 T cell receptor beta chains below were found in one sample sequenced in a study of blood T cell repertoires in COVID-19. Sequencing used immunoSEQ multiplex PCR; TCRdb keeps in-frame clones, though not all of them. The table lists approximately 270,000 clones, approximately 88% of them singletons, with under 8% in the top ten. The sequenced material came from peripheral blood. The source of these receptors is a woman between 25 and 40 years old with COVID-19, enrolled during active disease.

This chain uses TRBV5-4 with TRBJ2-3; TRBD1 aligns across 11 bases. Trimming took 4 bases from V and 3 from J; bases not matched to a gene: 1. Germline assignment: CDR1 SGHNT and CDR2 YYREEE (reference sequence). This CDR3 is built from 14 residues. CDR3 protein: CASSRDRGTDTQYF. The CDR3 region has the DNA TGTGCCAGCAGCCGGGACAGGGGGACAGATACGCAGTATTTT.

The chain couples TRBV7-2 to TRBJ2-7; 9 nucleotides agree with TRBD1. This CDR3 comprises 16 residues. Trimming cost V 2 bases and J 6 bases; bases outside gene matches: 11. Germline CDR1 reads SGHTA; CDR2 reads FQGNSA. CDR3 in amino acids: CASSLPGQGYRGEQYF. In DNA form, the CDR3 reads TGTGCCAGCAGCTTACCGGGACAGGGATATCGGGGCGAGCAGTACTTC.

The chain links TRBV6-5 to TRBJ2-7, with D possibly being TRBD1 (6 bases). Germline assignment: CDR1 MNHEY and CDR2 SVGAGI. Trimming pared 6 bases from V and 5 bases from J, leaving 17 bases between. The CDR3 runs to 14 residues. The CDR3 coding sequence is TGTGCCAGCAGCACCCAGGGGACCCCCCACGAGCAGTACTTC. Amino acid sequence: CASSTQGTPHEQYF.

V usage is TRBV30 and J usage is TRBJ2-5; no firm D call. The CDR3 loop spans 12 amino acids. The germline V and J ends were trimmed by 0 bases and 4 bases, with 6 bases remaining between them. From germline, CDR1 is GTSNPN and CDR2 SVGIG (reference sequence). The CDR3 DNA sequence: TGTGCCTGGAGTGTATCCTCAGAGACCCAGTACTTC. Translating it yields CAWSVSSETQYF.

The genes are TRBV15 and TRBJ1-2; D remains ambiguous. Germline CDR1 LNHNV, CDR2 YYDKDF (reference sequence). The CDR3 loop spans 15 amino acids. V lost 3 bases to trimming and J lost 0 bases, with 11 bases between them. CDR3 coding DNA: TGTGCCACCAGCAGGACTCCGGGATCTAACTATGGCTACACCTTC. Residues: CATSRTPGSNYGYTF.

This chain links TRBV10-3 with TRBJ1-1; weak D call: TRBD1 (6 bases). CDR1 is ENHRY and CDR2 is SYGVKD in the germline V gene. The V and J ends lost 6 bases and 1 base respectively, with 9 bases between them. The CDR3 consists of 13 residues. This chain's CDR3 is CAIRETGNTEAFF. In DNA, the CDR3 is TGTGCCATCAGGGAGACAGGGAACACTGAAGCTTTCTTT.

The chain links TRBV5-1 to TRBJ1-1, with D perhaps TRBD1 (6 bases). CDR3 length: 16 amino acids. Germline loops: CDR1 SGHRS, CDR2 YFSETQ. Trimming shortened V by 0 bases and J by 1 base, and 13 bases separated the two germline ends. The CDR3 spells CASSLGTQGRNTEAFF. DNA for the CDR3: TGCGCCAGCAGCTTGGGAACCCAGGGGAGGAACACTGAAGCTTTCTTT.

This rearrangement joins TRBV19 to TRBJ2-1, with D perhaps matching TRBD1 (6 bases). V was pared by 1 base and J by 7 bases, with 14 bases between. Germline loops: CDR1 LNHDA, CDR2 SQIVND (reference sequence). This CDR3 is 15 amino acids long. Here the CDR3 reads CASSIGPGVLNEQFF. CDR3 nucleotides: TGTGCCAGTAGTATAGGGCCAGGGGTTTTGAATGAGCAGTTCTTC. Full variable domain (rest looked up from reference TRBV19 and TRBJ2-1): DGGITQSPKYLFRKEGQNVTLSCEQNLNHDAMYWYRQDPGQGLRLIYYSQIVNDFQKGDIAEGYSVSREKKESFPLTVTSAQKNPTAFYLCASSIGPGVLNEQFFGPGTRLTVL.

CDR3 residues: CASSLVPQGDGANVLTF. CDR3 coding DNA: TGCGCCAGCAGCTTGGTCCCACAGGGGGATGGGGCCAACGTCCTGACTTTC. This chain joins TRBV5-1 and TRBJ2-6, with 8 bases aligning to TRBD1. CDR1 and CDR2 (germline): SGHRS, YFSETQ. The CDR3 is made up of 17 amino acids. V gave up 0 bases and J gave up 3 bases; unmatched junction bases: 5.

The chain joins TRBV19 to TRBJ1-4, with D possibly being TRBD1 (5 bases). Germline V lookup: CDR1 LNHDA, CDR2 SQIVND (reference sequence). Between the trimmed V and J ends, which lost 9 bases and 3 bases, there was a span of 14 bases. This CDR3 contains 14 residues. The CDR3 spells CASRSRAPNEKLFF. CDR3 nucleotide sequence: TGTGCCAGCCGCTCCAGGGCCCCTAATGAAAAACTGTTTTTT.

The chain employs TRBV7-7 and TRBJ2-1; the D gene is possibly TRBD2 (5 bases). V was shortened by 11 bases and J by 2 bases, with 19 bases between the two germline ends. The CDR3 length is 15 residues. Germline lookup yields CDR1 SSHAT and CDR2 FNYEAQ (reference sequence). CDR3 loop: CAQERRPDTYNEQFF. Written as DNA, the CDR3 is TGTGCCCAGGAGAGGAGGCCCGATACCTACAATGAGCAGTTCTTC.

V usage is TRBV6-4 and J usage is TRBJ1-2; 11 bases map to TRBD1. Germline assignment: CDR1 MRHNA and CDR2 SNTAGT. V trimming: 11 bases; J trimming: 2 bases; junction bases outside the gene matches: 1. The CDR3 is made up of 12 amino acids. As DNA, the CDR3 is TGTGCCGGGGACAGGGGGAACTATGGCTACACCTTC. This encodes CAGDRGNYGYTF.

The V call is TRBV3-1 (or the pseudogene TRBV3-2), the J call TRBJ2-1; D is unresolved. Germline V gives CDR1 LGHDT, CDR2 YNNKEL (reference sequence). V was clipped by 0 bases and J by 10 bases, with 13 bases between them. The CDR3 sequence is 14 residues long. The chain's CDR3 is CASSQDLGPLEQFF. The CDR3 coding sequence is TGTGCCAGCAGCCAAGACCTTGGGCCCCTGGAGCAGTTCTTC.

This clone appeared once. This chain's CDR3 is CASSFGRGPFGGLSGYTF. The CDR3 DNA follows: TGTGCCAGCAGCTTCGGCAGGGGTCCCTTTGGAGGCCTTTCTGGCTACACCTTC. The chain is built from TRBV11-3 and TRBJ1-2, with D possibly TRBD1 on 6 matching bases. The germline V gene encodes CDR1 SGHNT and CDR2 YENEEA. The CDR3 loop spans 18 amino acids. Trimming took 3 bases from V and 7 from J, leaving 27 bases between them.

V usage is TRBV5-4 and J usage is TRBJ1-6; a possible D gene is TRBD1 (5 bases). The germline V gene encodes CDR1 SGHNT and CDR2 YYREEE (reference sequence). Deletions cut 1 base from V and 3 bases from J, with 8 bases between. The CDR3 runs to 15 residues. As DNA, the CDR3 is TGTGCCAGCAGCTTGAGGGGAAACTATAATTCACCCCTCCACTTT. Its translation: CASSLRGNYNSPLHF.

This chain links TRBV18 with TRBJ1-1, with D perhaps matching TRBD1 (5 bases). Germline V gene sequence: CDR1 KGHSH, CDR2 LQKENI. The CDR3 has 15 residues. With 3 bases removed from V and 4 bases from J, the gap between germline ends came to 15 bases. CDR3 residues: CASSPLSGVSTEAFF. The DNA for the CDR3 is TGTGCCAGCTCACCGCTCTCGGGGGTGAGCACTGAAGCTTTCTTT.